The rows below give T cell receptor beta chains drawn from one sample of a study of cytomegalovirus exposure and HLA in healthy donors. The assay was immunoSEQ multiplex PCR, and TCRdb's table has in-frame clones only and misses some. The data contain 150,000 to 180,000 clones, roughly 72% of them seen just once; the ten biggest clones take up around 2.3%. The specimen sequenced was PBMCs. The source is a man younger than 40 in good health and CMV-seronegative. The CDR3 runs from the conserved cysteine through the conserved F or W. D genes are given only for firm matches. For some rows the clone size is stated as once, few or many, or as a class when expanded; others skip it.

j_gene,v_gene,d_gene,abundance,CDR3aa,CDR3nt
TRBJ1-1,TRBV4-2,NA,NA,CASSPRLARAEAFF,TGTGCCAGCAGCCCGCGGTTGGCGAGGGCTGAAGCTTTCTTT
TRBJ2-2,TRBV18,NA,few,CASSPGGPRNTGELFF,TGTGCCAGCTCACCCGGCGGGCCCAGGAACACCGGGGAGCTGTTTTTT
TRBJ2-1,TRBV7-9,TRBD2,NA,CASSNNAGVSYNEQFF,TGTGCCAGCAGCAATAATGCGGGGGTCTCCTACAATGAGCAGTTCTTC
TRBJ2-7,TRBV5-8,NA,NA,CASSLAADYEQYF,TGTGCCAGCAGCTTGGCCGCAGACTACGAGCAGTACTTC
TRBJ2-7,TRBV14,NA,NA,CASSLSGGEYEQYF,TGTGCCAGCAGCCTCTCCGGAGGGGAATACGAGCAGTACTTC
TRBJ1-2,TRBV5-4,NA,NA,CASTSTALNYGYTF,TGTGCCAGCACCTCGACAGCTTTAAACTATGGCTACACCTTC
TRBJ2-5,TRBV30,NA,NA,CAWSRPHGSQETQYF,TGTGCCTGGAGTCGACCCCACGGGTCCCAAGAGACCCAGTACTTC
TRBJ1-1,TRBV5-5,TRBD1,once,CASSLTGETEAFF,TGTGCCAGCAGCTTGACAGGGGAGACTGAAGCTTTCTTT
TRBJ2-1,TRBV5-8,NA,NA,CASSLVSGSNNEQFF,TGTGCCAGCAGCTTGGTGTCAGGGTCGAACAATGAGCAGTTCTTC
TRBJ2-7,TRBV29-1,TRBD1,NA,CSVAQILDRPSSYEQYF,TGCAGCGTCGCCCAGATTCTGGACAGGCCGAGCTCCTACGAGCAGTACTTC
TRBJ2-1,TRBV27,NA,NA,CASSRAREQFF,TGTGCCAGCAGTCGCGCGCGAGAGCAGTTCTTC
TRBJ1-3,TRBV7-9,NA,NA,CASSFYTGGLDTIYF,TGTGCCAGCAGCTTTTACACCGGGGGGCTAGACACCATATATTTT
TRBJ1-1,TRBV5-4,TRBD1,NA,CASSLQGGGDTEAFF,TGTGCCAGCAGCTTGCAGGGGGGAGGTGACACTGAAGCTTTCTTT
TRBJ2-2,TRBV5-4,NA,NA,CASSLKGGTGELFF,TGTGCCAGCAGCTTGAAGGGAGGCACCGGGGAGCTGTTTTTT
TRBJ1-4,TRBV25-1,TRBD1,once,CASSAIDRDGEKLFF,TGTGCCAGCAGTGCCATCGACAGGGACGGTGAAAAACTGTTTTTT
TRBJ1-1,TRBV28,NA,NA,CASSTGGGSATEAFF,TGTGCCAGCAGTACGGGAGGGGGGTCGGCCACTGAAGCTTTCTTT
TRBJ2-3,TRBV15,NA,few,CATSRAGSDTQYF,TGTGCCACCAGCAGAGCGGGGTCCGATACGCAGTATTTT
TRBJ2-1,TRBV11-1,NA,once,CASSLVAGFSNEQFF,TGTGCCAGCAGCTTAGTGGCGGGGTTTTCTAATGAGCAGTTCTTC
TRBJ2-1,TRBV5-4,NA,few,CASSLVGGHEQFF,TGTGCCAGCAGCCTTGTCGGCGGCCATGAGCAGTTCTTC
TRBJ2-4,TRBV6-5,TRBD1,NA,CASTDRDKNIQYF,TGTGCCAGCACTGACAGGGATAAGAACATTCAGTACTTC
TRBJ2-1,TRBV4-1,TRBD2,NA,CASSRPGLAYNEQFF,TGCGCCAGCAGCCGTCCGGGACTAGCATACAATGAGCAGTTCTTC
TRBJ1-5,TRBV7-9,NA,NA,CASSSRGAGDNQPQHF,TGTGCCAGCAGCTCCCGGGGGGCAGGGGACAATCAGCCCCAGCATTTT
TRBJ2-5,TRBV9,NA,NA,CASSVDTQETQYF,TGTGCCAGCAGCGTGGACACCCAAGAGACCCAGTACTTC
TRBJ2-5,TRBV21-1,NA,once,CASSSGAKETQYF,TGTGCCAGCAGTAGCGGGGCAAAAGAGACCCAGTACTTC
TRBJ1-1,TRBV4-3,TRBD1,NA,CASSQYRGTEAFF,TGCGCCAGCAGCCAGTACAGGGGCACTGAAGCTTTCTTT
TRBJ1-5,TRBV28,NA,NA,CASSFVQGLNQPQHF,TGTGCCAGCAGTTTTGTACAGGGCCTCAATCAGCCCCAGCATTTT
TRBJ1-2,TRBV7-9,NA,NA,CASSSDGLAVYGYTF,TGTGCCAGCAGCTCGGACGGTTTAGCGGTTTATGGCTACACCTTC
TRBJ1-4,TRBV5-3,TRBD1,NA,CARSLVTGTEEKLFF,TGTGCCAGAAGCTTGGTAACTGGGACAGAAGAAAAACTGTTTTTT
TRBJ2-3,TRBV4-2,TRBD2,NA,CASRQTSFGNTDTQYF,TGTGCCAGCAGACAGACTAGCTTCGGAAACACAGATACGCAGTATTTT
TRBJ1-3,TRBV7-9,NA,NA,CASSLSSGVANTIYF,TGTGCCAGCAGCCTTTCCAGCGGGGTTGCAAACACCATATATTTT
TRBJ2-2,TRBV30,NA,NA,CAWSLTPNTGELFF,TGTGCCTGGAGTTTAACACCGAACACCGGGGAGCTGTTTTTT
TRBJ2-3,TRBV6-6,TRBD1,NA,CASSTRDRGRTDTQYF,TGTGCCAGCAGTACCCGGGACAGGGGGCGAACAGATACGCAGTATTTT
TRBJ2-5,TRBV6-5,TRBD1,NA,CASRTGTEIETQYF,TGTGCCAGCAGGACCGGGACAGAAATAGAGACCCAGTACTTC
TRBJ1-3,TRBV6-1,NA,NA,CASTLDSGNTIYF,TGTGCCAGCACCCTAGACTCTGGAAACACCATATATTTT